Shown below are 14 T cell receptor beta chains from a single sample sequenced in a study of blood T cell repertoires in COVID-19. Clones were sequenced by immunoSEQ multiplex PCR, and TCRdb holds only the in-frame ones, with some missing. The repertoire consists of 350,000 to 400,000 clones, with more than 80% occurring once and the leading ten covering under 4%. Sequencing used peripheral blood. These receptor sequences come from a woman younger than 45 with COVID-19, enrolled during active disease.

V gene TRBV6-6 combines with J gene TRBJ2-2; TRBD2 aligns across 9 bases. The V gene end was trimmed by 5 bases and the J gene end by 0 bases; junction bases not matched to a gene: 7. CDR3 size: 17 residues. Germline CDR1 and CDR2: MNHNY and SVGAGI (reference sequence). The CDR3 coding sequence is TGTGCCAGCAGTCCAGAGGTAGCGGGGGCGAACACCGGGGAGCTGTTTTTT. Protein: CASSPEVAGANTGELFF.

The chain has TRBV3-1 (or the pseudogene TRBV3-2) and TRBJ2-7, with TRBD2 matching over 8 bases. V was pared by 3 bases and J by 2 bases, with 6 bases of the junction left unmatched. The CDR3 is made up of 15 amino acids. Per germline, CDR1 LGHDT and CDR2 YNNKEL (reference sequence). The CDR3 bases are TGTGCCAGCAGCCAGCAAACTAGCGGTCCCTACGAGCAGTACTTC. It encodes CASSQQTSGPYEQYF.

The rearrangement links TRBV6-5 to TRBJ2-1, with 13 bases aligning to TRBD2. V was clipped by 10 bases and J by 8 bases; unmatched bases: 8. The germline V gene has CDR1 MNHEY and CDR2 SVGAGI. This CDR3 region has 14 residues. In DNA, the CDR3 is TGTGCCACCCAAACAGGGACTAGCGGGGATGAGCAGTTCTTC. Protein: CATQTGTSGDEQFF.

The gene calls are TRBV5-1 and TRBJ1-2; possible D gene TRBD1, 5 bases. V lost 4 bases, J lost 7 bases, and 20 bases lay in between. This CDR3 has 15 amino acids. Per germline, CDR1 SGHRS and CDR2 YFSETQ. The CDR3 sequence is CASSEIVNGGSGYTF. CDR3 DNA: TGCGCCAGCAGCGAGATCGTTAACGGGGGAAGTGGCTACACCTTC.

This clone has just one count. The chain joins TRBV5-4 to TRBJ2-1; TRBD2 matches 12 bases. CDR1 is SGHNT, CDR2 YYREEE, per germline (reference sequence). Trimming cost V 4 bases and J 6 bases; bases outside gene matches: 17. This CDR3 spans 19 amino acids. CDR3 amino acids: CASSPRLAGAQGGSNEQFF. CDR3 DNA sequence: TGTGCCAGCAGCCCGAGACTAGCGGGAGCCCAAGGGGGGTCCAATGAGCAGTTCTTC.

The rearrangement joins TRBV9 to TRBJ2-3; 8 bases match TRBD2. The V segment lost 8 bases and the J segment 5 bases; nucleotides outside the gene matches: 10. The CDR3 has 14 residues. From germline, CDR1 is SGDLS and CDR2 YYNGEE. CDR3 nucleotides: TGTGCCAGGTCGACGGGGGGGAAGGGAGATACGCAGTATTTT. It codes for CARSTGGKGDTQYF.

The chain is built from TRBV7-9 and TRBJ1-1, with a weak D call TRBD1 (5 bases). Looked up from germline, CDR1 is SEHNR and CDR2 is FQNEAQ (reference sequence). V lost 0 bases to trimming and J lost 11 bases, with 16 bases between them. The CDR3 has 14 amino acids. In DNA, the CDR3 is TGTGCCAGCAGCTTAGCTTCCTTACAGGCGACGGCTTTCTTT. Translating gives CASSLASLQATAFF.

CDR3 protein: CASSWTGDDTDTQYF. The CDR3 region has the DNA TGTGCCAGCAGCTGGACAGGAGACGACACAGATACGCAGTATTTT. The chain links TRBV5-5 to TRBJ2-3, with TRBD1 matching 7 bases. Germline CDR1 SGHKS, CDR2 YYEKEE (reference sequence). The CDR3 runs to 15 residues. V was clipped by 3 bases and J by 2 bases; unmatched bases: 6.

This sequence joins TRBV5-1 and TRBJ2-3; D might be TRBD1 (5 bases). This CDR3 spans 15 amino acids. Trimming removed 5 bases from V and 2 bases from J, with 15 bases in between. Germline CDR1 SGHRS, CDR2 YFSETQ. CDR3 sequence: CASRDAGQTTDTQYF. The CDR3 coding sequence is TGCGCCAGCAGGGATGCAGGGCAGACCACAGATACGCAGTATTTT.

This clone showed up just once. V gene TRBV9 combines with J gene TRBJ2-1; TRBD2 matches 13 bases. CDR1 and CDR2 from the germline V gene are SGDLS and YYNGEE. The CDR3 spans 17 residues. V lost 0 bases and J lost 4; bases outside the gene matches: 4. The CDR3 spells CASSVVPGLAGYNEQFF. CDR3 DNA sequence: TGTGCCAGCAGCGTAGTCCCGGGACTAGCGGGATACAATGAGCAGTTCTTC.

The rearrangement links TRBV6-5 to TRBJ1-2, with 9 bases aligning to TRBD1. The trim removed 5 bases at V and 8 bases at J, leaving 12 bases unmatched. CDR1 and CDR2 (germline): MNHEY, SVGAGI. The CDR3 contains 15 residues. The CDR3 is CASSPRLGTGLGYTF. CDR3 sequence (DNA): TGTGCCAGCAGTCCTAGACTCGGGACAGGGCTCGGCTACACCTTC.

The chain combines TRBV2 with TRBJ2-4, with a weak D call TRBD2 (5 bases). V lost 6 bases to trimming and J lost 0 bases, with 12 bases between them. The CDR3 is made up of 15 amino acids. From germline, CDR1 is SNHLY and CDR2 FYNNEI. CDR3 nucleotide sequence: TGTGCCAGCAGCTCCCGGGGTCTAGCCAAAAACATTCAGTACTTC. As protein: CASSSRGLAKNIQYF.

This clone was seen once. The chain recombines TRBV11-3 with TRBJ2-7; a weak D match, TRBD1 (6 bases). Germline assignment: CDR1 SGHNT and CDR2 YENEEA. V lost 8 bases, J lost 3 bases, and 17 bases lay in between. The CDR3 spans 14 residues. The CDR3 here is CASSYTGSIYEQYF. For the CDR3, the DNA is TGTGCCAGCTCCTACACAGGGTCGATCTACGAGCAGTACTTC.

For the CDR3, the DNA is TGTGCCAGCAGCGTAGACCGGGACAGGCTGAGCTCCTACAATGAGCAGTTCTTC. This encodes CASSVDRDRLSSYNEQFF. The chain is built from TRBV9 and TRBJ2-1; 8 bases line up with TRBD1. The CDR3 runs 18 residues. Trimming took 0 bases from V and 0 from J; bases not matched to a gene: 8. In germline, CDR1 is SGDLS, CDR2 YYNGEE. Looking up the rest from reference TRBV9 and TRBJ2-1 gives the full variable domain: DSGVTQTPKHLITATGQRVTLRCSPRSGDLSVYWYQQSLDQGLQFLIQYYNGEERAKGNILERFSAQQFPDLHSELNLSSLELGDSALYFCASSVDRDRLSSYNEQFFGPGTRLTVL.